A single sample gave rise to the 28 T cell receptor beta chains below, sequenced in a study of CXCR3-negative and CXCR3-positive naive CD8 T cells. The authors prepared UMI-labeled TRB cDNA libraries by 5' RACE. TCRdb reanalyzed the 5' RACE reads, giving one entry per CDR3 protein sequence and no DNA. The sample totals about 39,000 distinct CDR3 sequences. Specimen: naive CXCR3- CD8+ T cells from blood. Specified subset: CD45RO-CCR7+CD27+CD95- naive CD8+ T cells lacking CXCR3 (TNR3-). The receptors originated from a human donor in good health. Some clones in this sample may be carry-over from other donors' samples.

J is TRBJ2-4 and V is TRBV6-5; TCRdb's assignment of TRBD1 cannot be checked, as there is no DNA. Germline CDR1 is MNHEY and CDR2 is SVGAGI. The CDR3 runs to 16 residues. The CDR3 here is CASSSHPLFAKNIQYF.

The rearrangement joins TRBV7-9 to TRBJ2-3; without DNA, the TCRdb call of TRBD2 cannot be checked. This CDR3 spans 16 amino acids. Germline V lookup: CDR1 SEHNR, CDR2 FQNEAQ (reference sequence). The CDR3 is CASSPQEGMSTDTQYF.

The chain recombines TRBV28 with TRBJ2-5; the TRBD1 assignment by TCRdb is unverifiable without DNA. The CDR3 extends over 16 amino acids. Germline lookup yields CDR1 MDHEN and CDR2 SYDVKM. The chain's CDR3 is CASSFGSGGRKETQYF. Filled out from reference TRBV28 and TRBJ2-5, the complete variable domain reads DVKVTQSSRYLVKRTGEKVFLECVQDMDHENMFWYRQDPGLGLRLIYFSYDVKMKEKGDIPEGYSVSREKKERFSLILESASTNQTSMYLCASSFGSGGRKETQYFGPGTRLLVL.

The chain employs TRBV14 and TRBJ1-2. CDR3 length: 11 amino acids. Looked up from germline, CDR1 is SGHDN and CDR2 is FVKESK. The CDR3: CASSQSYGYTF.

The V call is TRBV20-1, the J call TRBJ2-5; TCRdb designates TRBD1, a call that cannot be tested without DNA. From germline, CDR1 is DFQATT and CDR2 SNEGSKA (reference sequence). This CDR3 is 13 amino acids long. The CDR3 loop reads CSARERRAETQYF.

This chain connects TRBV10-3 to TRBJ1-1; no DNA is available, so the TRBD1 call from TCRdb remains unchecked. The V gene's germline CDR1 is ENHRY and CDR2 SYGVKD. This CDR3 region has 13 residues. The CDR3 reads CASKIQGGAEAFF.

This sequence joins TRBV5-5 and TRBJ2-1; TCRdb proposes TRBD2, but this gene call is untestable without DNA. From germline, CDR1 is SGHKS and CDR2 YYEKEE (reference sequence). This CDR3 comprises 18 residues. CDR3 residues: CASSLLLAGDPSYNEQFF.

The genes are TRBV7-2 and TRBJ1-2; TCRdb lists TRBD1, though no DNA is available to test this call. The CDR3 consists of 13 residues. CDR1 SGHTA and CDR2 FQGNSA come from the germline V gene. The CDR3 sequence is CASSWTGTYGYTF.

The chain recombines TRBV25-1 with TRBJ1-1. The length of the CDR3 is 16 residues. Germline CDR1 is MGHDK and CDR2 is SYGVNS. CDR3 protein: CASSEFFVGSKSEAFF. Variable domain in full (rest from reference TRBV25-1 and TRBJ1-1): EADIYQTPRYLVIGTGKKITLECSQTMGHDKMYWYQQDPGMELHLIHYSYGVNSTEKGDLSSESTVSRIRTEHFPLTLESARPSHTSQYLCASSEFFVGSKSEAFFGQGTRLTVV.

The rearrangement uses TRBV29-1 and TRBJ2-7; the D call from TCRdb, TRBD2, cannot be confirmed without DNA. Germline CDR1 is SQVTM and CDR2 is ANQGSEA. The CDR3 has 13 residues. CDR3 sequence: CSVLARDKYEQYF.

This sequence joins TRBV6-5 and TRBJ2-2; TCRdb gives TRBD2 as the D gene, but with no DNA this cannot be confirmed. Germline V gene sequence: CDR1 MNHEY, CDR2 SVGAGI. The CDR3 consists of 16 residues. CDR3 region: CASNQLAGGNTGELFF.

The chain is built from TRBV4-3 and TRBJ2-1; no DNA is available, so the TRBD2 call from TCRdb remains unchecked. The CDR3 is made up of 19 amino acids. The germline V gene has CDR1 LGHNA and CDR2 YSLEER. CDR3 sequence reads: CASSQDTGLAGGTYNEQFF.

The rearrangement joins TRBV29-1 to TRBJ2-7; TCRdb lists TRBD1, though no DNA is available to test this call. The CDR3 sequence is 15 residues long. Germline lookup yields CDR1 SQVTM and CDR2 ANQGSEA. The CDR3 sequence is CSVVIRDDDSGEQYF.

The V and J genes are TRBV15 and TRBJ2-1; the TCRdb D gene call, TRBD2, has no DNA to confirm it. The germline gives CDR1 LNHNV, CDR2 YYDKDF (reference sequence). The CDR3 length is 19 residues. The CDR3 loop is CATSRETPSTSGDYNEQFF. Full variable domain (missing parts from reference TRBV15 and TRBJ2-1): DAMVIQNPRYQVTQFGKPVTLSCSQTLNHNVMYWYQQKSSQAPKLLFHYYDKDFNNEADTPDNFQSRRPNTSFCFLDIRSPGLGDTAMYLCATSRETPSTSGDYNEQFFGPGTRLTVL.

The chain combines TRBV6-2 or TRBV6-3 with TRBJ2-7; checking the TCRdb D call of TRBD2 is not possible without DNA. CDR3 size: 14 residues. From germline, CDR1 is MNHEY and CDR2 SVGEGT. The CDR3 spells CASNWAGLSYEQYF.

The gene calls are TRBV7-8 and TRBJ2-7; the D call from TCRdb, TRBD2, cannot be confirmed without DNA. This CDR3 has 16 residues. Germline assignment: CDR1 SGHVS and CDR2 FQNEAQ. CDR3 residues: CASSLPLAGGLDEQYF.

The chain joins TRBV29-1 to TRBJ2-1; TCRdb's D call of TRBD1 is untestable without DNA. CDR1 SQVTM and CDR2 ANQGSEA come from the germline V gene. The CDR3 length is 15 residues. The CDR3: CSVEAGADFTDEQFF.

The V call is TRBV15, the J call TRBJ1-2; the D call from TCRdb, TRBD1, cannot be confirmed without DNA. The CDR3 is 16 amino acids. Germline V gene data show CDR1 as LNHNV and CDR2 as YYDKDF (reference sequence). CDR3: CATSGMDRGVHYGYTF.

CDR3 in amino acids: CASSIRGTYNEQFF. The V and J genes are TRBV7-3 and TRBJ2-1; TCRdb's D gene call, TRBD1, goes unchecked for lack of DNA. CDR1 is SGHTA and CDR2 is FQGTGA in the germline V gene. This CDR3 is built from 14 residues. Complete variable domain (other parts from reference TRBV7-3 and TRBJ2-1): GAGVSQTPSNKVTEKGKYVELRCDPISGHTALYWYRQSLGQGPEFLIYFQGTGAADDSGLPNDRFFAVRPEGSVSTLKIQRTERGDSAVYLCASSIRGTYNEQFFGPGTRLTVL.

The V and J genes are TRBV19 and TRBJ2-1; TCRdb's D call of TRBD1 is untestable without DNA. In germline, CDR1 is LNHDA, CDR2 SQIVND (reference sequence). The CDR3 is made up of 13 amino acids. The chain's CDR3 is CASNQLQGHEQFF.

The chain couples TRBV4-3 to TRBJ1-1; TCRdb names TRBD1, which stays unverified in the absence of DNA. Germline V gene sequence: CDR1 LGHNA, CDR2 YSLEER. There are 13 residues in the CDR3. This chain's CDR3 is CASSQLRGTEAFF.

The chain employs TRBV29-1 and TRBJ2-5; with no DNA, the TCRdb D assignment of TRBD2 cannot be verified. The CDR3 is 17 residues long. Germline V CDR1 and CDR2: SQVTM, ANQGSEA. This chain's CDR3 is CSVEGASSQVGEETQYF. The whole variable domain, remainder taken from reference TRBV29-1 and TRBJ2-5, is SAVISQKPSRDICQRGTSLTIQCQVDSQVTMMFWYRQQPGQSLTLIATANQGSEATYESGFVIDKFPISRPNLTFSTLTVSNMSPEDSSIYLCSVEGASSQVGEETQYFGPGTRLLVL.

The J gene is TRBJ2-4, the V gene TRBV6-2 or TRBV6-3; there is no DNA to check the TCRdb D call of TRBD2. Germline CDR1 and CDR2: MNHEY and SVGEGT. This CDR3 comprises 14 residues. CDR3 sequence reads: CATGGLAGANIQYF.

The chain is built from TRBV6-6 and TRBJ2-7. CDR1 MNHNY and CDR2 SVGAGI come from the germline V gene (reference sequence). The CDR3 has 17 amino acids. CDR3 region: CASSHLYWTETTYEQYF.

The chain uses TRBV6-2 or TRBV6-3 and TRBJ2-7; without DNA, the TCRdb call of TRBD1 cannot be checked. The CDR3 loop spans 14 amino acids. In germline, CDR1 is MNHEY, CDR2 SVGEGT. CDR3 region: CASSYSSSREEQYF.

This chain connects TRBV7-6 to TRBJ1-1. Per germline, CDR1 SGHVS and CDR2 FNYEAQ. The CDR3 runs to 13 residues. CDR3 protein: CASSLEVHTEAFF.

V is TRBV3-1 and J is TRBJ2-1. CDR1 is LGHDT and CDR2 is YNNKEL in the germline V gene (reference sequence). The CDR3 loop spans 14 amino acids. The CDR3 sequence is CASSFLSNVDEQFF.

Measured by frequency, this clonotype is medium-sized (0.01 to 0.1%). The J gene is TRBJ1-3, the V gene TRBV6-5. This CDR3 contains 12 residues. In germline, CDR1 is MNHEY, CDR2 SVGAGI. CDR3 in amino acids: CASSPSGNTIYF.